These T cell receptor beta chains were read from a single sample in a study of blood T cell repertoires in COVID-19. Generated by immunoSEQ multiplex PCR, the TCRdb table keeps only in-frame clones and is missing some. The sample lists over 150,000 clones; approximately 80% were seen once. The sequenced sample consisted of peripheral blood. These receptors were collected from a human donor in a cohort sampled during active COVID-19. The CDR3 runs from the conserved cysteine through the conserved F or W. A D gene is named only where the DNA matches it firmly. Clone size, where shown, is once, few, many, or a class for clones that have expanded.

D gene,clone size,J gene,V gene,CDR3 protein,CDR3 DNA
TRBD1,NA,TRBJ2-7,TRBV2,CASKGTVAYEQYF,TGTGCCAGCAAGGGGACAGTCGCCTACGAGCAGTACTTC
NA,NA,TRBJ1-2,TRBV2,CASSEERLYGYTF,TGTGCCAGCAGTGAAGAGCGGCTATATGGCTACACCTTC
TRBD2,NA,TRBJ2-2,TRBV7-6,CASSLVAGAGGELFF,TGTGCCAGCAGCTTAGTAGCGGGAGCCGGCGGGGAGCTGTTTTTT
NA,NA,TRBJ2-5,TRBV10-3,CAISEPQAGETQYF,TGTGCCATCAGTGAGCCCCAGGCTGGGGAGACCCAGTACTTC
NA,many,TRBJ2-3,TRBV19,CASSQGLLAGDTQYF,TGTGCCAGTAGCCAGGGGCTTCTAGCAGGTGATACGCAGTATTTT
NA,once,TRBJ2-5,TRBV5-1,CASSLVGSDSETQYF,TGCGCCAGCAGCTTGGTCGGGTCGGATTCAGAGACCCAGTACTTC
TRBD1,NA,TRBJ1-2,TRBV27,CASSSTGNYGYTF,TGTGCCAGCAGTTCGACAGGGAACTATGGCTACACCTTC
TRBD2,NA,TRBJ2-1,TRBV5-4,CASSSPGTSGYNEQFF,TGTGCCAGCAGCTCCCCAGGGACTAGCGGTTACAATGAGCAGTTCTTC
TRBD1,NA,TRBJ2-7,TRBV10-2,CASSATGVEQYF,TGCGCCAGCAGCGCTACAGGGGTTGAGCAGTACTTC
NA,NA,TRBJ2-3,TRBV27,CASSFAGYGVTDTQYF,TGTGCCAGCAGTTTCGCGGGGTATGGTGTTACAGATACGCAGTATTTT
NA,NA,TRBJ2-7,TRBV10-3,CAIGTGYEQYF,TGTGCCATCGGTACCGGCTACGAGCAGTACTTC
NA,few,TRBJ2-1,TRBV7-2,CASSPIYGGSYNEQFF,TGTGCCAGCAGCCCGATATACGGGGGCTCCTACAATGAGCAGTTCTTC
NA,NA,TRBJ1-1,TRBV10-3,CAISGTGGLNTEAFF,TGTGCCATCAGTGGAACAGGCGGCCTGAACACTGAAGCTTTCTTT
TRBD1,NA,TRBJ2-5,TRBV28,CASSFRSGGETQYF,TGTGCCAGCAGTTTCCGGTCAGGGGGAGAGACCCAGTACTTC
NA,NA,TRBJ1-4,TRBV6-5,CASSAARGRGEKLFF,TGTGCCAGCAGCGCCGCGCGGGGGCGGGGTGAAAAACTGTTTTTT
TRBD2,NA,TRBJ2-1,TRBV4-1,CASSRDYFYNEQFF,TGCGCCAGCAGCCGGGACTACTTCTACAATGAGCAGTTCTTC
TRBD1,once,TRBJ2-1,TRBV27,CASSQGAGYNEQFF,TGTGCCAGCAGTCAGGGGGCTGGATACAATGAGCAGTTCTTC
NA,NA,TRBJ2-7,TRBV24-1,CATSDRTEAGLSYEQYF,TGTGCCACCAGTGATCGAACCGAAGCGGGCTTGAGCTACGAGCAGTACTTC
TRBD1,NA,TRBJ2-7,TRBV10-2,CASWDRGYEQYF,TGCGCCAGCTGGGACAGGGGGTACGAGCAGTACTTC
TRBD1,NA,TRBJ2-6,TRBV6-5,CASRIHRGEPNVLTF,TGTGCCAGCAGGATTCACAGGGGAGAGCCCAACGTCCTGACTTTC
NA,once,TRBJ1-4,TRBV6-5,CASSYGGTENEKLFF,TGTGCCAGCAGTTACGGCGGGACGGAGAATGAAAAACTGTTTTTT
NA,NA,TRBJ1-4,TRBV7-9,CASSLNRNEKLFF,TGTGCCAGCAGCTTGAACAGGAATGAAAAACTGTTTTTT
NA,NA,TRBJ2-1,TRBV27,CASSRDSRSYNEQFF,TGTGCCAGCAGCCGGGACTCCCGCTCCTACAATGAGCAGTTCTTC
TRBD2,NA,TRBJ2-1,TRBV7-2,CASSLGLAGSYNEQFF,TGTGCCAGCAGCCTAGGACTAGCGGGCAGCTACAATGAGCAGTTCTTC
TRBD1,NA,TRBJ1-2,TRBV11-3,CAGGQGIHGYTF,TGTGCCGGAGGACAGGGTATCCATGGCTACACCTTC
TRBD1,NA,TRBJ1-2,TRBV24-1,CATSDRQGENYGYTF,TGTGCCACCAGTGATCGACAGGGAGAGAACTATGGCTACACCTTC
NA,NA,TRBJ2-1,TRBV19,CASSLQGNEQFF,TGTGCCAGTAGTCTCCAGGGAAATGAGCAGTTCTTC
NA,NA,TRBJ2-2,TRBV29-1,CSVRTGVDTGELFF,TGCAGCGTTCGTACGGGAGTCGATACCGGGGAGCTGTTTTTT
NA,NA,TRBJ1-6,TRBV5-6,CASSLEQRFNSPLHF,TGTGCCAGCAGCTTGGAGCAGCGCTTTAATTCACCCCTCCACTTT
NA,NA,TRBJ2-7,TRBV10-1,CASSESGAYEQYF,TGCGCCAGCAGTGAGTCAGGGGCCTACGAGCAGTACTTC
NA,NA,TRBJ1-2,TRBV9,CASSVDGRGPSGYTF,TGTGCCAGCAGCGTAGACGGCAGGGGTCCCAGCGGCTACACCTTC
TRBD1,NA,TRBJ1-5,TRBV28,CASSPRGQGDNQPQHF,TGTGCCAGCAGTCCCCGTGGACAGGGCGACAATCAGCCCCAGCATTTT
NA,NA,TRBJ2-7,TRBV28,CASSSPIYRSSYEQYF,TGTGCCAGCAGTTCCCCAATTTATAGAAGCTCCTACGAGCAGTACTTC
NA,once,TRBJ2-1,TRBV6-6,CASSPLPQEQFF,TGTGCCAGCAGTCCTCTACCGCAAGAGCAGTTCTTC
NA,NA,TRBJ2-2,TRBV5-1,CASSLTPGYSGELFF,TGCGCCAGCAGCTTAACCCCAGGGTACAGCGGGGAGCTGTTTTTT
TRBD1,NA,TRBJ2-1,TRBV14,CASSQESRDRGLNEQFF,TGTGCCAGCAGCCAAGAAAGCCGGGACAGGGGTTTGAATGAGCAGTTCTTC
NA,NA,TRBJ1-2,TRBV2,CASSARDPGDGYTF,TGTGCCAGCAGTGCGAGGGACCCAGGGGATGGCTACACCTTC
TRBD2,NA,TRBJ2-3,TRBV28,CASSSRRLAGYSTDTQYF,TGTGCCAGCAGTTCGAGAAGACTAGCGGGATATAGCACAGATACGCAGTATTTT
TRBD2,NA,TRBJ2-7,TRBV28,CASSSQREGPYEQYF,TGTGCCAGCAGTTCCCAGCGGGAGGGCCCCTACGAGCAGTACTTC
TRBD1,NA,TRBJ2-2,TRBV7-8,CASSLGQRNTGELFF,TGTGCCAGCAGCTTGGGACAGAGGAACACCGGGGAGCTGTTTTTT
TRBD2,NA,TRBJ2-5,TRBV6-1,CASSEGNSGNLVETQYF,TGTGCCAGCAGTGAAGGGAATAGCGGGAATTTGGTGGAGACCCAGTACTTC
NA,once,TRBJ2-1,TRBV29-1,CSVEEVVTTYNEQFF,TGCAGCGTTGAAGAGGTAGTAACGACCTACAATGAGCAGTTCTTC
NA,NA,TRBJ1-1,TRBV27,CASSLPGQINTEAFF,TGTGCCAGCAGTTTACCCGGACAGATTAACACTGAAGCTTTCTTT
NA,once,TRBJ1-3,TRBV6-6,CASTSSGTPGNTIYF,TGTGCCAGCACCTCGTCCGGGACACCTGGAAACACCATATATTTT
NA,once,TRBJ2-5,TRBV18,CASSPRENEETQYF,TGTGCCAGCTCACCCCGGGAGAATGAAGAGACCCAGTACTTC
NA,NA,TRBJ2-1,TRBV21-1,CASSKDVFDRAGNEQFF,TGTGCCAGCAGCAAAGATGTCTTTGACAGGGCGGGGAATGAGCAGTTCTTC
TRBD1,NA,TRBJ2-1,TRBV4-1,CASSQRTGLDNEQFF,TGCGCCAGCAGCCAACGGACAGGGCTGGACAATGAGCAGTTCTTC
NA,NA,TRBJ1-4,TRBV28,CASSLNPGGMFF,TGTGCCAGCAGTTTAAACCCCGGCGGCATGTTTTTT
TRBD1,NA,TRBJ1-1,TRBV5-6,CASSSETGMNTEAFF,TGTGCCAGCAGCTCCGAGACAGGGATGAACACTGAAGCTTTCTTT
NA,NA,TRBJ1-1,TRBV7-2,CASSLMANTEAFF,TGTGCCAGCAGCTTAATGGCGAACACTGAAGCTTTCTTT
TRBD1,NA,TRBJ1-4,TRBV5-8,CASSLGQGAMASEKLFF,TGTGCCAGCAGCTTGGGGCAGGGGGCGATGGCATCTGAAAAACTGTTTTTT
NA,NA,TRBJ2-1,TRBV2,CASSALNEQFF,TGTGCCAGCAGTGCCTTAAATGAGCAGTTCTTC
TRBD2,NA,TRBJ2-2,TRBV4-2,CASSQGTSGSHTGELFF,TGTGCCAGCAGCCAAGGGACTAGCGGGAGTCACACCGGGGAGCTGTTTTTT
TRBD2,NA,TRBJ2-7,TRBV4-2,CASSFASPGLATDEQYF,TGTGCCAGCAGCTTCGCAAGTCCGGGACTAGCGACCGACGAGCAGTACTTC
NA,NA,TRBJ2-2,TRBV5-1,CASSWVLATNTGELFF,TGCGCCAGCAGCTGGGTCCTAGCGACGAACACCGGGGAGCTGTTTTTT
NA,NA,TRBJ2-1,TRBV10-1,CASSELISRSYNEQFF,TGCGCCAGCAGTGAACTGATTAGCCGGTCCTACAATGAGCAGTTCTTC
NA,NA,TRBJ2-7,TRBV5-6,CASSPDTSYEQYF,TGTGCCAGCAGCCCCGACACCTCCTACGAGCAGTACTTC